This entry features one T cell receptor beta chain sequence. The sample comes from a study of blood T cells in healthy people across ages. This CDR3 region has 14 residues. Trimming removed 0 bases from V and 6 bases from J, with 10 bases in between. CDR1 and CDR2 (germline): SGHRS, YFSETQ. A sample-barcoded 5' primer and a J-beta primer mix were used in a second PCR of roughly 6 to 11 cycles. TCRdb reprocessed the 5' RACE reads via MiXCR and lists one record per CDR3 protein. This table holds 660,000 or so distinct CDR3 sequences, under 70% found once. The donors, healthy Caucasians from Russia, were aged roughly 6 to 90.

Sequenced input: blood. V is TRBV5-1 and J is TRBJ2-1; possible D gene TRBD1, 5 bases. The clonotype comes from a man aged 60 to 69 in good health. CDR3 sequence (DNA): TGCGCCAGCAGCTTGGTTGGTGGGGCCAATGAGCAGTTCTTC. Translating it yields CASSLVGGANEQFF.